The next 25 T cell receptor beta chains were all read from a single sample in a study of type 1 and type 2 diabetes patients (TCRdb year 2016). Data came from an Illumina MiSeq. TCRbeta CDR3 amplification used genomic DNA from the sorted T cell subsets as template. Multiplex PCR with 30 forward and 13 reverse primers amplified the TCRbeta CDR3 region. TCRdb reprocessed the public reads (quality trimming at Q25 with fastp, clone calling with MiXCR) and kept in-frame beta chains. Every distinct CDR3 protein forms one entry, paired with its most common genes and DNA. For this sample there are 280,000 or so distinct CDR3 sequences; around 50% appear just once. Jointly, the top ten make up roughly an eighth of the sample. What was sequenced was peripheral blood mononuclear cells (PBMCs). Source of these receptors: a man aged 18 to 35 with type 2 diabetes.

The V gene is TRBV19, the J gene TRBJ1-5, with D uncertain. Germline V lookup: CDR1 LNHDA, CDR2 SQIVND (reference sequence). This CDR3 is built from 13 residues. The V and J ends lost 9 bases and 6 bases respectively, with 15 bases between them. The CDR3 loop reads CASTHGVGQPQHF. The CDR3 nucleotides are TGTGCCAGCACCCACGGGGTTGGTCAGCCCCAGCATTTT.

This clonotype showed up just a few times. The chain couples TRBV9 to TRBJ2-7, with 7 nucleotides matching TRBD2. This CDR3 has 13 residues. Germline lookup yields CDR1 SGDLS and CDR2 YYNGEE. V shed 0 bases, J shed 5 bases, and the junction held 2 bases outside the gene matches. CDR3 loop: CASSVAGGNEQYF. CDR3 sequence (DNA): TGTGCCAGCAGCGTAGCGGGGGGTAACGAGCAGTACTTC.

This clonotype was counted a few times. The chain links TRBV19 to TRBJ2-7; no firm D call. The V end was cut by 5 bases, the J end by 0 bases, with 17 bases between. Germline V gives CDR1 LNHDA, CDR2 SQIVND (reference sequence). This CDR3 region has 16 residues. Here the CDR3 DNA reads TGTGCCAGTAGTTATAGTTGGGTGAGGAGCTCCTACGAGCAGTACTTC. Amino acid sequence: CASSYSWVRSSYEQYF.

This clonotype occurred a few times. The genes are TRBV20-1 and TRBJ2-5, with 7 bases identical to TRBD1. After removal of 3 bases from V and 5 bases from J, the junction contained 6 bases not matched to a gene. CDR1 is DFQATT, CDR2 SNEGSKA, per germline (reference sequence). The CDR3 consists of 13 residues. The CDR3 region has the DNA TGCAGTGCTAGGAGACAGGGAAGGGAGACCCAGTACTTC. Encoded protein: CSARRQGRETQYF.

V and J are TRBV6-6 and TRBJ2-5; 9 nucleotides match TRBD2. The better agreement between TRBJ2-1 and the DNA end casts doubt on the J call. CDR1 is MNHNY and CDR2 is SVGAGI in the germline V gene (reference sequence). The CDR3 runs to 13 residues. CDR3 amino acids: CASGLAGGPEQFF. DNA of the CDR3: TGTGCCAGCGGTTTGGCGGGGGGGCCTGAGCAGTTCTTC.

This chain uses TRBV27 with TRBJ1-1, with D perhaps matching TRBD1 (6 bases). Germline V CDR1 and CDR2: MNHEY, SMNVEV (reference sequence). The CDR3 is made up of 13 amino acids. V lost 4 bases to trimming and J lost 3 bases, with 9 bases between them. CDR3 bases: TGTGCCAGCAGTTGGAAGGGGGACACTGAAGCTTTCTTT. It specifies CASSWKGDTEAFF.

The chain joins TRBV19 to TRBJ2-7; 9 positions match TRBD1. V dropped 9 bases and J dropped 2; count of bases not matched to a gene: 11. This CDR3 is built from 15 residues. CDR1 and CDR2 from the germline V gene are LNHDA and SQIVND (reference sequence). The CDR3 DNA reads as TGTGCCAGCATTTTTCCGGGACAGGGAGCCTACGAGCAGTACTTC. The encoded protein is CASIFPGQGAYEQYF.

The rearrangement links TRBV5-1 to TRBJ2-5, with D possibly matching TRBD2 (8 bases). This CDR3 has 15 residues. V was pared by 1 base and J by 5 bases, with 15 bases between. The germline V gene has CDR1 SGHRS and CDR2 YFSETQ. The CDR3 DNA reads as TGCGCCAGCAGCTTGATGGTAGCGGGACAGGAGACCCAGTACTTC. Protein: CASSLMVAGQETQYF.

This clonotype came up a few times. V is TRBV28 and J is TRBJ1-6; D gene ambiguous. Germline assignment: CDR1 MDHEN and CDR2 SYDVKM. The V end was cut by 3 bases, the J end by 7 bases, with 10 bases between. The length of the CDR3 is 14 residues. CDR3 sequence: CASSLGLRNSPLHF. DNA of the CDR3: TGTGCCAGCAGTTTGGGCCTAAGAAATTCACCCCTCCACTTT.

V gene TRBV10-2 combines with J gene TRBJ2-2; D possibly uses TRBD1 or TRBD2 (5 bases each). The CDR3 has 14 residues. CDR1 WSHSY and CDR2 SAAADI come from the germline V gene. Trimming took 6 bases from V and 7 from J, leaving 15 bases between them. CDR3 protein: CASSLGATVGELFF. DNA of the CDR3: TGCGCCAGCAGCTTGGGAGCGACAGTCGGGGAGCTGTTTTTT.

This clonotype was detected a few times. The CDR3 DNA reads TGTGCCAGCAGCCGACCCCGCGGGGGGGCAGGCAATGAGCAGTTCTTC. It yields the protein CASSRPRGGAGNEQFF. This chain uses TRBV7-2 with TRBJ2-1; 9 nucleotides agree with TRBD2. Germline V CDR1 and CDR2: SGHTA, FQGNSA. The CDR3 sequence is 16 residues long. The V gene end was trimmed by 5 bases and the J gene end by 6 bases; junction bases not matched to a gene: 11.

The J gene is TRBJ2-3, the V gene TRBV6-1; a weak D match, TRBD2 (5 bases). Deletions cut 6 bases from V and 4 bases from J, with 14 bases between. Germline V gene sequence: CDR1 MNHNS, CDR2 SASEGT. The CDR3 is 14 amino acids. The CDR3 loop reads CASRLASSADTQYF. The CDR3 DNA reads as TGTGCCAGCAGGCTGGCTAGCAGCGCAGATACGCAGTATTTT.

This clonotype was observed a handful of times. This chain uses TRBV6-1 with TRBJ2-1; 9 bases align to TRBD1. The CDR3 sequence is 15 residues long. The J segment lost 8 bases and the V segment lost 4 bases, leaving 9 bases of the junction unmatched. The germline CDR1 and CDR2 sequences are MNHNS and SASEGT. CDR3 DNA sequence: TGTGCCAGCAGTGGTATGGACAGGGGAGTCCATGAGCAGTTCTTC. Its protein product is CASSGMDRGVHEQFF.

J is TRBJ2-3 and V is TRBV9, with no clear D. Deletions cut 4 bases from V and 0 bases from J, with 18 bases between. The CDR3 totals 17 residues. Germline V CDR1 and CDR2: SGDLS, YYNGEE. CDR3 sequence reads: CASSLRFVTGSTDTQYF. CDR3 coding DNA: TGTGCCAGCAGCTTAAGGTTCGTGACTGGTAGCACAGATACGCAGTATTTT.

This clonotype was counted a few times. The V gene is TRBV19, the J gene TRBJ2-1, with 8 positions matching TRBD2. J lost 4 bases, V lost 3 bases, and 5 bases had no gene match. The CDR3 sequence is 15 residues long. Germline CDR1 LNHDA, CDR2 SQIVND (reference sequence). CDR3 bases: TGTGCCAGTAGTATCCGGCGGGAGGATTACAATGAGCAGTTCTTC. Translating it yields CASSIRREDYNEQFF. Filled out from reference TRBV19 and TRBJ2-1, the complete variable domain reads DGGITQSPKYLFRKEGQNVTLSCEQNLNHDAMYWYRQDPGQGLRLIYYSQIVNDFQKGDIAEGYSVSREKKESFPLTVTSAQKNPTAFYLCASSIRREDYNEQFFGPGTRLTVL.

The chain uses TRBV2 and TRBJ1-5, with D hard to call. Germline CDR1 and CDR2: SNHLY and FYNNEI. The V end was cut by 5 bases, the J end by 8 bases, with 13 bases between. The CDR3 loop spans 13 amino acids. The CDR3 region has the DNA TGTGCCAGCAGTCAAAAGTCCACGAAGCCCCAGCATTTT. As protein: CASSQKSTKPQHF.

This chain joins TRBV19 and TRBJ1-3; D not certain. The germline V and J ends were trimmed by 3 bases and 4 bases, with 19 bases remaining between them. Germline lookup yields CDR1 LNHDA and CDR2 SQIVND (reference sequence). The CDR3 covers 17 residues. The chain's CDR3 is CASSMDSTSNIGNTIYF. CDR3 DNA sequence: TGTGCCAGTAGTATGGATTCCACGTCCAACATAGGAAACACCATATATTTT.

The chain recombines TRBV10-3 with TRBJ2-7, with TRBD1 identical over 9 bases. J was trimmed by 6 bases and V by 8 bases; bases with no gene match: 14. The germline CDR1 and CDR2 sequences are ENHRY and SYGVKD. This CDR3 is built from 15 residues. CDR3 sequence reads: CAIGNRTGVLFEQYF. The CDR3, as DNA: TGTGCCATCGGGAATAGGACAGGGGTTCTATTCGAGCAGTACTTC.

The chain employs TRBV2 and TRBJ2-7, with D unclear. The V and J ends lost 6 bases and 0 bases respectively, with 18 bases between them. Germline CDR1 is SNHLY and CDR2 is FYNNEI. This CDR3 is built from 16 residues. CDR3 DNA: TGTGCCAGCAGCGTAGGAGTTTTGGGAAACTCCTACGAGCAGTACTTC. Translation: CASSVGVLGNSYEQYF. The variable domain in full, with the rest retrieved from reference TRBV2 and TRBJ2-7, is EPEVTQTPSHQVTQMGQEVILRCVPISNHLYFYWYRQILGQKVEFLVSFYNNEISEKSEIFDDQFSVERPDGSNFTLKIRSTKLEDSAMYFCASSVGVLGNSYEQYFGPGTRLTVT.

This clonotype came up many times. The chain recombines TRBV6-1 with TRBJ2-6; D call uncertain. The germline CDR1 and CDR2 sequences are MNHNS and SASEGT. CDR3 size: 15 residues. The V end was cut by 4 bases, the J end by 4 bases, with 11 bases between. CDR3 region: CASSVEPAGANVLTF. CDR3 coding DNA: TGTGCCAGCAGTGTGGAACCGGCCGGGGCCAACGTCCTGACTTTC.

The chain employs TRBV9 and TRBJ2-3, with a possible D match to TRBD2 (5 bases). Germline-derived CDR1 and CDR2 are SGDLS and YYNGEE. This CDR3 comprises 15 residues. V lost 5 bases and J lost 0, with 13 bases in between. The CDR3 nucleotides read TGTGCCAGCAGTGGCGGGTCCCATAGCACAGATACGCAGTATTTT. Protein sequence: CASSGGSHSTDTQYF.

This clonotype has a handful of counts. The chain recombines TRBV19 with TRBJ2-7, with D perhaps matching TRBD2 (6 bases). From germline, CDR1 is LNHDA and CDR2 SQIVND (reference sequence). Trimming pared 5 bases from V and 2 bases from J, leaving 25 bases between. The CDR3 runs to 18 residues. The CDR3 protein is CASSPTPPFWRDPYEQYF. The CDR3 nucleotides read TGTGCCAGTAGTCCCACTCCCCCCTTTTGGCGGGATCCCTACGAGCAGTACTTC.

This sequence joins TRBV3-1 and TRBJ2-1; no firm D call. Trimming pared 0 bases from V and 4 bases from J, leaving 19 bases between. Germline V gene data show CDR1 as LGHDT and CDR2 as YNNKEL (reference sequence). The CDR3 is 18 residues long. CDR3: CASSQESKVLPDYNEQFF. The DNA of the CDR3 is TGTGCCAGCAGCCAAGAATCTAAAGTCCTACCCGATTACAATGAGCAGTTCTTC.

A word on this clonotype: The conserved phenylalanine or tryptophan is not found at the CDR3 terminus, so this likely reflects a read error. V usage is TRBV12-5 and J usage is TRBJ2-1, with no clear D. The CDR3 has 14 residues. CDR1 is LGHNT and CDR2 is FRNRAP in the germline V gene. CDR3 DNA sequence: TGTGCCACCAGTGCCCAGGCCCTGAGCAATGAGCAGTTCCTC. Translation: CATSAQALSNEQFL.

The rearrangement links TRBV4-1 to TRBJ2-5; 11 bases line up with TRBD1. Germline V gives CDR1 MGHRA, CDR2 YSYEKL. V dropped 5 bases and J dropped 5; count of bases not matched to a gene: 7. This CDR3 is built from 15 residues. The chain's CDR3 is CASSVGTGGEETQYF. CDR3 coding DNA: TGCGCCAGCAGCGTCGGGACAGGGGGGGAGGAGACCCAGTACTTC.